The present TCR beta chain was sequenced within a study of blood T cell repertoires in COVID-19. Background on the study: COVID-19 samples collected from the United States, Italy and Spain covered acute and convalescent phases. T cells, B-cell-depleted T cells, or PBMCs provided the cDNA or gDNA that served as material.

Germline-derived CDR1 and CDR2 are SGHTS and YDEGEE. The CDR3 contains 15 residues. The V gene lost 3 bases and the J gene lost 4 bases, with 14 bases spanning the gap. Authors' analysis steps: Reference gene primers were amplified, and this amplification served to estimate nucleated cell counts. Sequencing was performed with immunoSEQ multiplex PCR; in TCRdb, only in-frame clones are kept and a portion is missing. For V, J and clone size, that table is used; D and trimming come from the DNA. The repertoire holds about 160,000 clones, with 81% as singletons. This rearrangement joins TRBV5-8 to TRBJ1-5, with D perhaps matching TRBD1 (5 bases). Sequencing input: peripheral blood. This receptor was identified in a man in his 60s with active or convalescent COVID-19. The CDR3: CASSSETGGNQPQHF. The CDR3 coding sequence is TGTGCCAGCAGCTCCGAGACCGGGGGAAATCAGCCCCAGCATTTT.